The present T cell receptor beta chain was sequenced within a study of human T cells and chemical hapten exposure. TCRdb re-called the RACE reads with MiXCR, one entry per CDR3 protein. The table records more than 65,000 distinct CDR3 sequences, roughly 7.6% of them present only once. Time point given: patch test 1, 2 weeks after DPC sensitization. As for treatment: therapeutic diphenylcyclopropenone sensitization with weekly scalp DPC. The donor pool consisted of alopecia patients aged 18 to 70 years, considered suitable for DPC. Blood, whole and unfractionated, served as the source for total RNA extraction. This clonotype was seen a few times. CDR1 SEHNR and CDR2 FQNEAQ come from the germline V gene (reference sequence). This CDR3 contains 14 residues. Trimming shortened V by 7 bases and J by 5 bases, and 17 bases separated the two germline ends.

This material consisted of whole blood, taken in connection with sensitization to the hapten diphenylcyclopropenone (DPC). This TCR was recovered from a woman in her 30s with alopecia areata. Some clones in this sample may be carry-over from other donors' samples. This chain connects TRBV7-9 to TRBJ2-5; D call uncertain. The CDR3 DNA reads as TGTGCCAGCACCCACCGCCCCTTAAAGGAGACCCAGTACTTC. Amino acid sequence: CASTHRPLKETQYF.